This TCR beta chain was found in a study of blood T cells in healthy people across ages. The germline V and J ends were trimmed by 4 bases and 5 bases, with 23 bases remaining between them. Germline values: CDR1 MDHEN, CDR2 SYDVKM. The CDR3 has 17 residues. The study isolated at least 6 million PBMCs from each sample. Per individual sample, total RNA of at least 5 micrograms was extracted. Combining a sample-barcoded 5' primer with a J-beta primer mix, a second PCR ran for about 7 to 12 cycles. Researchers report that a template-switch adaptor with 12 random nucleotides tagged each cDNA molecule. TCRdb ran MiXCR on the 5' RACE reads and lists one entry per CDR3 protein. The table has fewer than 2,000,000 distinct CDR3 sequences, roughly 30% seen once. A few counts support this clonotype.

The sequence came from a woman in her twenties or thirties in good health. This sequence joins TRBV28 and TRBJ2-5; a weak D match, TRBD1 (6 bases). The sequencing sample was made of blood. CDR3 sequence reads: CASSSPGQGNPLETQYF. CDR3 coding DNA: TGTGCCAGCAGTTCCCCCGGCCAGGGGAATCCACTGGAGACCCAGTACTTC.